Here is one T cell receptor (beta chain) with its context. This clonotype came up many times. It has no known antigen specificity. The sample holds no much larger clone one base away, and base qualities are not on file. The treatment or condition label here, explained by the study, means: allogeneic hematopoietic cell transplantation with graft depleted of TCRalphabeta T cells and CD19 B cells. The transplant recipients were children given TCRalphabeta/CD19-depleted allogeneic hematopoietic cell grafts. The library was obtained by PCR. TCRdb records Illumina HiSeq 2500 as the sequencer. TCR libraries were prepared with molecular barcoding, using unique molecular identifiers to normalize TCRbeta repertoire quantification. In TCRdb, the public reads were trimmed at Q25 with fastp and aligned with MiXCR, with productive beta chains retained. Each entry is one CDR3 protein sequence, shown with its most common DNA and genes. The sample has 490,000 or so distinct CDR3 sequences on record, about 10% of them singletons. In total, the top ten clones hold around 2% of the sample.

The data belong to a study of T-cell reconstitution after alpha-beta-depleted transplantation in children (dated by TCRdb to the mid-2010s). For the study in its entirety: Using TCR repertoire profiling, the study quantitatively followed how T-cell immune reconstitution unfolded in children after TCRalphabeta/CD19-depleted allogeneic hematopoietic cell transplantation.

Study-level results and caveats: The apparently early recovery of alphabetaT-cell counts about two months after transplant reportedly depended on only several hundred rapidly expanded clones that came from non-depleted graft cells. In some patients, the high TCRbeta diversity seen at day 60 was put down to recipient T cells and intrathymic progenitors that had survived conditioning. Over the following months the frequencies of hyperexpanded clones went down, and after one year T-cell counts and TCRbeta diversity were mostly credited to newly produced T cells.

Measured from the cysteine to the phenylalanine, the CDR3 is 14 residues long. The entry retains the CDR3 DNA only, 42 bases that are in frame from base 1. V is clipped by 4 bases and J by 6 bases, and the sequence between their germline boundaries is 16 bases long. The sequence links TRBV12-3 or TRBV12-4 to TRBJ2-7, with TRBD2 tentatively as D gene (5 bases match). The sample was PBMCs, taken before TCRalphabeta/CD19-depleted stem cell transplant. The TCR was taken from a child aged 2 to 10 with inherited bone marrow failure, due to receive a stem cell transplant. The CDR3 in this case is CASSSPIVLGEQYF. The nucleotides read TGTGCCAGCAGTTCACCAATAGTACTAGGCGAGCAGTACTTC.